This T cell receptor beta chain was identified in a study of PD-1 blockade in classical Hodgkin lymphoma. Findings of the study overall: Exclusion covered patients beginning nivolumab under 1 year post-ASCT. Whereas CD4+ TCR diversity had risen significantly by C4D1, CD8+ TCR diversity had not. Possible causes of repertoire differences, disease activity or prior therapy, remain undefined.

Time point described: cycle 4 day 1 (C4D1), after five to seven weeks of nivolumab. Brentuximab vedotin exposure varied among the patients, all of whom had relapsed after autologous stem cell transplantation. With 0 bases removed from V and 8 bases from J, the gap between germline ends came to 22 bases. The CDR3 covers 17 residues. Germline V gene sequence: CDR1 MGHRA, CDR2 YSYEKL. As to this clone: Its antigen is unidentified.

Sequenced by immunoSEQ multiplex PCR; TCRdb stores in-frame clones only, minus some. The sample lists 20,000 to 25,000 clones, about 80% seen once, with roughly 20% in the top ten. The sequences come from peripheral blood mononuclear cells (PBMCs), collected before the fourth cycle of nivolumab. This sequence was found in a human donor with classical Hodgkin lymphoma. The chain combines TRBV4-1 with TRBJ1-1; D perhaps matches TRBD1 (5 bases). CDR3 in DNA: TGCGCCAGCAGCCAAGATAGCCAGGCCATTAGGGGTTACGAAGCTTTCTTT. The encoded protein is CASSQDSQAIRGYEAFF.